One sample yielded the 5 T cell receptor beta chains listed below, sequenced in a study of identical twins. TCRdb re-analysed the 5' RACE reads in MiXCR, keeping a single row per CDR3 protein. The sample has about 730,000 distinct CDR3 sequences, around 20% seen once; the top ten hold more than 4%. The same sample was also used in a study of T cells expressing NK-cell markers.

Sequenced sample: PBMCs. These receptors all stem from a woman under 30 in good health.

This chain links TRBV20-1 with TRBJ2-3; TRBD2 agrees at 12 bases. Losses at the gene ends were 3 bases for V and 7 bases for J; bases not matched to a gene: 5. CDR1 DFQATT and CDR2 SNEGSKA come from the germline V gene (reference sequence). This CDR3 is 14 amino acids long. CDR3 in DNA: TGCAGTGCTAGTAGACTAGCGGGGGTGTATACGCAGTATTTT. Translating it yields CSASRLAGVYTQYF.

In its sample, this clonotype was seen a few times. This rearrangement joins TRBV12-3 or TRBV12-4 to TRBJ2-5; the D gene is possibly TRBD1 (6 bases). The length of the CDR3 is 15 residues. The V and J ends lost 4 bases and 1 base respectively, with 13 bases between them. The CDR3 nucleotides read TGTGCCAGCAGTTGGGACAATATGCGCCAAGAGACCCAGTACTTC. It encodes CASSWDNMRQETQYF.

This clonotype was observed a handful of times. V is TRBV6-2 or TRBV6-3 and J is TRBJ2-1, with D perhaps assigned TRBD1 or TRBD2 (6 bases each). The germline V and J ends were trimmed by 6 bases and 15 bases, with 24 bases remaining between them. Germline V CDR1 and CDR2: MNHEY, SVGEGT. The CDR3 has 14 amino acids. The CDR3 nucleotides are TGTGCCAGCAGCCCCGTCGCGATGGGGGGCCGGTTGTTCTTC. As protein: CASSPVAMGGRLFF.

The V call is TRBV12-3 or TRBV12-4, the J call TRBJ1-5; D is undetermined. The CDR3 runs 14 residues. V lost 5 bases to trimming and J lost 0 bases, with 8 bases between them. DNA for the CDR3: TGTGCCAGCAGTAGACACCCTAGCAATCAGCCCCAGCATTTT. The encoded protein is CASSRHPSNQPQHF.

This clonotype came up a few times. The CDR3 coding sequence is TGTGCCAGCAGTGAATTTCGAGGACACCCATCAAGGGATGAAAAACTGTTTTTT. Protein product: CASSEFRGHPSRDEKLFF. The chain has TRBV6-1 and TRBJ1-4; D possibly corresponds to TRBD1 (5 bases). The ends were cut back, 2 bases at V and 6 bases at J, with 22 bases in the middle. The germline CDR1 and CDR2 sequences are MNHNS and SASEGT. The CDR3 is 18 residues long.